This TCR beta chain comes out of a study of T-cell memory formation after mild COVID-19. As regards this clonotype: Antigen unknown.

TCRdb reanalysed the 5' RACE reads using MiXCR and keeps one entry per CDR3 protein. The repertoire holds some 110,000 distinct CDR3 sequences, around 12% seen once, with around 26% in the top ten. Germline V CDR1 and CDR2: MGHRA, YSYEKL. This CDR3 is 17 amino acids long. J gave up 3 bases and V 1 base, and 8 bases lay outside the gene matches. Overall study findings and caveats: A balance of CD4 and CD8 characterized clones contracting day 15 to 85, whereas later expanders leaned CD4+. Within pre-infection memory, some responding clones were found, suggesting cross-reactive memory joined.

The source is an adult woman who had mild COVID-19 (a few samples of this study predate the infection). Cell type and time point are not known. The rearrangement joins TRBV4-1 to TRBJ2-3; 9 nucleotides align to TRBD2. Material for sequencing was PBMCs or a T cell subset sorted from them (not recorded which). The CDR3: CASSQAGVAGETDTQYF. The CDR3 DNA sequence: TGCGCCAGCAGCCAAGCCGGGGTAGCGGGGGAGACAGATACGCAGTATTTT.